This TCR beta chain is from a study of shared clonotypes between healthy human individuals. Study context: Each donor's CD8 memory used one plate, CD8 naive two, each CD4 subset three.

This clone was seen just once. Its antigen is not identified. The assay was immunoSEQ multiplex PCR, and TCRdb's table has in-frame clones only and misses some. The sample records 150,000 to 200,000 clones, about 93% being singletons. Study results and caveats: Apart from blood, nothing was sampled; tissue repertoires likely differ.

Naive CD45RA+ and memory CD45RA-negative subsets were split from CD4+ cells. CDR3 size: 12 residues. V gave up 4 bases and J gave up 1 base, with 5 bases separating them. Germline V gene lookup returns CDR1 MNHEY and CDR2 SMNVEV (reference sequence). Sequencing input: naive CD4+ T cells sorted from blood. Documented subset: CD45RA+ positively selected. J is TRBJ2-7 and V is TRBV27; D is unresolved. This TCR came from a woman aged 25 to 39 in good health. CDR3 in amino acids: CASSSPSYEQYF. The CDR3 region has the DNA TGTGCCAGCAGTTCCCCGTCCTACGAGCAGTACTTC.